This TCR beta chain was documented in a study of blood T cell repertoires in COVID-19. Authors' data handling: Estimation of nucleated cell counts relied on the amplification of reference gene primers. The method was immunoSEQ multiplex PCR; TCRdb's version includes in-frame clones alone and lacks a portion of them. V and J calls and clone size follow that table, whereas D and trimming were derived from the DNA. The sample lists some 150,000 clones; around nine tenths were seen once. The CDR3 length is 13 residues. The V gene lost 5 bases and the J gene lost 3 bases, with 11 bases spanning the gap. Germline V gene sequence: CDR1 SGHTA, CDR2 FQGNSA.

Sample: peripheral blood. This receptor was obtained from a man between 65 and 79 years old with acute or convalescent COVID-19. The chain combines TRBV7-2 with TRBJ2-7; D is unresolved. The CDR3 coding sequence is TGTGCCAGCAGCGCGTCCCCGCTCTACGAGCAGTACTTC. It yields the protein CASSASPLYEQYF.